The sequence of this TCR beta chain was determined in a study of a mutant IDH1 vaccine in newly diagnosed glioma. Concerning this clone itself: Its specificity is unknown.

Using immunoSEQ multiplex PCR, the repertoire was profiled, and TCRdb retains in-frame clones only, with some absent. The sample holds 40,000 to 55,000 clones; 91% are singletons and the top ten take under 2.5%. Time point noted: week 11, during vaccination. All doses held 300 ug of mutant IDH1 20-mer peptide, with topical imiquimod. Sequenced here: PBMCs, sampled from a glioma patient whose treatment included an IDH1 peptide vaccine. This sequence originates from a man aged 45-65 years with glioma.

CDR3 amino acids: CASSFMGADTQYF. DNA for the CDR3: TGTGCCAGCAGCTTTATGGGTGCAGATACGCAGTATTTT. The chain employs TRBV7-9 and TRBJ2-3; D uncertain. Germline V gives CDR1 SEHNR, CDR2 FQNEAQ (reference sequence). The CDR3 has 13 residues. Trimming left V 3 bases short and J 4 bases short, with 8 bases between.